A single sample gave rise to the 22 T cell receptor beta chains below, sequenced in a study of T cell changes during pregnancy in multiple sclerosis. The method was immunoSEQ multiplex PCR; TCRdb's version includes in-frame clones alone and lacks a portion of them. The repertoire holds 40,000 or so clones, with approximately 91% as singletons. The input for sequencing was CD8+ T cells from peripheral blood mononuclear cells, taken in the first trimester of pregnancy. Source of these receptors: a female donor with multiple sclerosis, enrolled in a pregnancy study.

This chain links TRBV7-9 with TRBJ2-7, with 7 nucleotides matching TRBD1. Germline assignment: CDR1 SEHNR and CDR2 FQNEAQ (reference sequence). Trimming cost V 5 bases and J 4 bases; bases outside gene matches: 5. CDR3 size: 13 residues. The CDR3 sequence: CASSTGTAYEQYF. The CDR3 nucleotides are TGTGCCAGCAGCACAGGGACAGCTTACGAGCAGTACTTC.

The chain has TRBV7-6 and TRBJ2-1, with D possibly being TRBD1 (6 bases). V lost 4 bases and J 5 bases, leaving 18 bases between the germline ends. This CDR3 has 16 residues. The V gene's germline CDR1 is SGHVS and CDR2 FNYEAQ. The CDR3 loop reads CASSSDRDIRNNEQFF. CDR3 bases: TGTGCCAGCAGCTCGGACCGGGACATCAGAAACAATGAGCAGTTCTTC. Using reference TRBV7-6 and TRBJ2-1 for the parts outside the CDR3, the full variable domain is GAGVSQSPRYKVTKRGQDVALRCDPISGHVSLYWYRQALGQGPEFLTYFNYEAQQDKSGLPNDRFSAERPEGSISTLTIQRTEQRDSAMYRCASSSDRDIRNNEQFFGPGTRLTVL.

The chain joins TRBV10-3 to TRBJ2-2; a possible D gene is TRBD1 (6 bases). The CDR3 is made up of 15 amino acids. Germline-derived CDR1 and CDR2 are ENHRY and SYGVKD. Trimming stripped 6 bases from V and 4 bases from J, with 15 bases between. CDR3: CAIRHPGVGTGELFF. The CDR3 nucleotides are TGTGCCATCAGACATCCAGGGGTTGGCACCGGGGAGCTGTTTTTT.

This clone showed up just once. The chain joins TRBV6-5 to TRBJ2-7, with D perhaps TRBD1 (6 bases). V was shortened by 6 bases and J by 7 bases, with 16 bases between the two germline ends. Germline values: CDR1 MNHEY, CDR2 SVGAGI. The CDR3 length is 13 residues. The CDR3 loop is CASSNPTGREQYF. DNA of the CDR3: TGTGCCAGCAGCAACCCGACAGGTCGAGAGCAGTACTTC.

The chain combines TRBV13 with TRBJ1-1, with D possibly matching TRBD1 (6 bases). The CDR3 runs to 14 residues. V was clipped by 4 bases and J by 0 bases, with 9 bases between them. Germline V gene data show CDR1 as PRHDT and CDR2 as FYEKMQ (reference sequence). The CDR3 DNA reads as TGTGCCAGCAGCTCCGACAGGATGAACACTGAAGCTTTCTTT. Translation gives CASSSDRMNTEAFF. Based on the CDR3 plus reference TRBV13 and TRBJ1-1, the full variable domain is AAGVIQSPRHLIKEKRETATLKCYPIPRHDTVYWYQQGPGQDPQFLISFYEKMQSDKGSIPDRFSAQQFSDYHSELNMSSLELGDSALYFCASSSDRMNTEAFFGQGTRLTVV.

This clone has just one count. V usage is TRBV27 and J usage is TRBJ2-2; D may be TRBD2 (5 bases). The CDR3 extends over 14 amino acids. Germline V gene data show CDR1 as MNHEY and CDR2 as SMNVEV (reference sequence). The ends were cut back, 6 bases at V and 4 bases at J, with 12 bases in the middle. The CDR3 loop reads CASSILEATGELFF. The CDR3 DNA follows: TGTGCCAGCAGCATCTTGGAGGCCACCGGGGAGCTGTTTTTT.

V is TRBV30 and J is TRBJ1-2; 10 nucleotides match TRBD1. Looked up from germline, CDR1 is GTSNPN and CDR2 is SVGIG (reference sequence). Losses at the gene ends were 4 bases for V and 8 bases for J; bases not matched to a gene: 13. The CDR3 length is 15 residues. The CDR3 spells CAWTSMGTGDEGYTF. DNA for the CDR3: TGTGCCTGGACCTCTATGGGGACAGGGGATGAAGGCTACACCTTC.

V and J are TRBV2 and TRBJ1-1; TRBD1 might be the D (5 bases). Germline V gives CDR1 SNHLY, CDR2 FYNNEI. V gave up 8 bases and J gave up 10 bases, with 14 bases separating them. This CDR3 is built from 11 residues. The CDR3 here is CASLGGGRAFF. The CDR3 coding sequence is TGTGCCAGCCTGGGGGGGGGTAGAGCTTTCTTT.

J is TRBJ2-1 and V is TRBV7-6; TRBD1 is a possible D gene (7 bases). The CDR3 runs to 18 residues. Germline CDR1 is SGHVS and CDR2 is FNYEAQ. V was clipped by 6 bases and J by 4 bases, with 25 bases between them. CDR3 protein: CASRSHTRGAGGYNEQFF. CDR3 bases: TGTGCCAGCAGGTCCCATACGAGGGGGGCAGGGGGATACAATGAGCAGTTCTTC.

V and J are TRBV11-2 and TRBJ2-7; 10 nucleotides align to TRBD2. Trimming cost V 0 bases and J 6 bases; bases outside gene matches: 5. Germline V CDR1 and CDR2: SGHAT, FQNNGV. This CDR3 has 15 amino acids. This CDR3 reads CASSLDLAGVPEQYF. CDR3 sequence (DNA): TGTGCCAGCAGCTTAGATCTAGCGGGGGTCCCCGAGCAGTACTTC.

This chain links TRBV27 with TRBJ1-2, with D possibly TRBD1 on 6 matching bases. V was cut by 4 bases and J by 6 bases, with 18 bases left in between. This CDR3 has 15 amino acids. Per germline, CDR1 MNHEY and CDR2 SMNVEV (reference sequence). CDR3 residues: CASSYTQDSFDGYTF. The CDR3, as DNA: TGTGCCAGCAGTTACACCCAGGACAGTTTTGATGGCTACACCTTC.

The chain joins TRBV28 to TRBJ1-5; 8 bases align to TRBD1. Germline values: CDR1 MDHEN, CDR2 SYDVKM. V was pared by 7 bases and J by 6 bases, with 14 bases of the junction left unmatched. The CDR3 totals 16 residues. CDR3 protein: CASIPRPQGAIQPQHF. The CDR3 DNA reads TGTGCCAGCATCCCTCGCCCCCAGGGGGCGATTCAGCCCCAGCATTTT.

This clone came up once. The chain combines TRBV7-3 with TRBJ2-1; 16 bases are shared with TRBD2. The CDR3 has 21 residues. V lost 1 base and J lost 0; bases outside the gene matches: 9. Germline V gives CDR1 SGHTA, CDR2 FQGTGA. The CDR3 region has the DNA TGTGCCAGCAGCTTAAAGGGACTAGCGGGGGGGCCTCCAAGCTCCTACAATGAGCAGTTCTTC. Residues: CASSLKGLAGGPPSSYNEQFF.

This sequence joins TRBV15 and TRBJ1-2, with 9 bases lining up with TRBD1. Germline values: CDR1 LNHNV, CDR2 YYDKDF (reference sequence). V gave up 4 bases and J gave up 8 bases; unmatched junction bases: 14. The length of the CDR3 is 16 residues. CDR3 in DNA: TGTGCCACCAGCACACTTACAGGGGGCGCGTTGAAGGGCTACACCTTC. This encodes CATSTLTGGALKGYTF.

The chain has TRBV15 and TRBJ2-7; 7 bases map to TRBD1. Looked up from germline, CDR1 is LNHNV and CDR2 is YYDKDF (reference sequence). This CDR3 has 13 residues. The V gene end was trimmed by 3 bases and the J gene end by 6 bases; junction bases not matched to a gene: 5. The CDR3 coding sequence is TGTGCCACCAGCAGCGACAGGGTCGGCGAGCAGTACTTC. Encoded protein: CATSSDRVGEQYF.

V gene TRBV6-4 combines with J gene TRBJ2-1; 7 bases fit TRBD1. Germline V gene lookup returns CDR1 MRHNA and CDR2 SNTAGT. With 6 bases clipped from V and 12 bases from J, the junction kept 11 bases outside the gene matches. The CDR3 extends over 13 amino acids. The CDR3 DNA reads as TGTGCCAGCAGCGCCGGGACAGAGGCCCCGCAGTTCTTC. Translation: CASSAGTEAPQFF.

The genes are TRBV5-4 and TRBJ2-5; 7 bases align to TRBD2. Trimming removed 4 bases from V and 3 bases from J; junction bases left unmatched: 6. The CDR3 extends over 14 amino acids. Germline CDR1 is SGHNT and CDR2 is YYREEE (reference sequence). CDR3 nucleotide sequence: TGTGCCAGCAGCGGGGGTGGGGGGGAAGAGACCCAGTACTTC. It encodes CASSGGGGEETQYF.

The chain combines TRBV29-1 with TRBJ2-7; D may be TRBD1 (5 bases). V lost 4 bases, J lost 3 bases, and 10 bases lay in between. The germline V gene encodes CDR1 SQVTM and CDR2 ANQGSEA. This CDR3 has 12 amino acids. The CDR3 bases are TGCAGCGTTGCCCAGGGAAGCTACGAGCAGTACTTC. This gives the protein CSVAQGSYEQYF.

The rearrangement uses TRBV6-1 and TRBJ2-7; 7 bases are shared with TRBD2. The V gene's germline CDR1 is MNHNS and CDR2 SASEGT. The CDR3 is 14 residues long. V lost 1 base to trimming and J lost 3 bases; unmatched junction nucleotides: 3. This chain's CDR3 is CASSEGGGSYEQYF. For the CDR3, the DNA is TGTGCCAGCAGTGAAGGGGGGGGGAGCTACGAGCAGTACTTC.

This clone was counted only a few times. CDR3 sequence reads: CATSGGENQPQHF. The DNA for the CDR3 is TGTGCCACCAGCGGAGGGGAGAATCAGCCCCAGCATTTT. This chain joins TRBV15 and TRBJ1-5, with D maybe TRBD1 (5 bases). CDR1 and CDR2 from the germline V gene are LNHNV and YYDKDF (reference sequence). The V end lost 5 bases, the J end lost 4 bases, and 9 bases lay between the germline ends. The CDR3 spans 13 residues.

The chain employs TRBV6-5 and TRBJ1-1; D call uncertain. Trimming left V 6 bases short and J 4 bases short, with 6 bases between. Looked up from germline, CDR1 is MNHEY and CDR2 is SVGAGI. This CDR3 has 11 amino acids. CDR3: CASSSFTEAFF. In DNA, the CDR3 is TGTGCCAGCAGCTCTTTCACTGAAGCTTTCTTT.

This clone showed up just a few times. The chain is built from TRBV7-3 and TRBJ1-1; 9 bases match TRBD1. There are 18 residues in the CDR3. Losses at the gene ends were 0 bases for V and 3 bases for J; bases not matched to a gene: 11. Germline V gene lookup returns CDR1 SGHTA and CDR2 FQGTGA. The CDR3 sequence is CASSLTGTGYLPDTEAFF. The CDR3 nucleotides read TGTGCCAGCAGCTTAACCGGGACAGGGTACCTACCGGACACTGAAGCTTTCTTT.